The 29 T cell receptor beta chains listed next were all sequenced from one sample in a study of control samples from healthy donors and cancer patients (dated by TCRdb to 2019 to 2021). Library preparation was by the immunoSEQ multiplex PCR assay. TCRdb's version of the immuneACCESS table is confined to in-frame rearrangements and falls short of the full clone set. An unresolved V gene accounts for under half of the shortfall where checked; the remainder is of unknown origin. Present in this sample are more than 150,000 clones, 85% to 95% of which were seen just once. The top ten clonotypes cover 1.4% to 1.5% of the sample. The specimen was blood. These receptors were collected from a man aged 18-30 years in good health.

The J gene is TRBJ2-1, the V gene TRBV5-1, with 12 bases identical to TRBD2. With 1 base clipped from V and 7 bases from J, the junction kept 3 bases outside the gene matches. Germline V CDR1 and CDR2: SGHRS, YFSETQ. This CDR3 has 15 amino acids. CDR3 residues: CASSLRLAGGNEQFF. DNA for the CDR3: TGCGCCAGCAGCTTGAGGCTAGCGGGGGGGAATGAGCAGTTCTTC. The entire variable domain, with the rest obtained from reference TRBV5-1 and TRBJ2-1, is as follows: KAGVTQTPRYLIKTRGQQVTLSCSPISGHRSVSWYQQTPGQGLQFLFEYFSETQRNKGNFPGRFSGRQFSNSRSEMNVSTLELGDSALYLCASSLRLAGGNEQFFGPGTRLTVL.

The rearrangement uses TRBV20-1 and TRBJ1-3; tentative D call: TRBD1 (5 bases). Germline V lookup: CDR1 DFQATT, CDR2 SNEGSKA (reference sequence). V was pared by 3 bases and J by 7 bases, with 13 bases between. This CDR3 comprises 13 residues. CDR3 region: CSASAGTLNTIYF. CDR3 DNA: TGCAGTGCTAGTGCAGGGACGTTGAACACCATATATTTT.

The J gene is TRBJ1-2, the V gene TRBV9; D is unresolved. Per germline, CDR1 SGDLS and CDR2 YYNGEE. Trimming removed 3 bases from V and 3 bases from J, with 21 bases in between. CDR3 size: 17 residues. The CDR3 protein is CASSAQVPSGGDYGYTF. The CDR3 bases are TGTGCCAGCAGCGCCCAGGTCCCCTCCGGCGGCGACTATGGCTACACCTTC.

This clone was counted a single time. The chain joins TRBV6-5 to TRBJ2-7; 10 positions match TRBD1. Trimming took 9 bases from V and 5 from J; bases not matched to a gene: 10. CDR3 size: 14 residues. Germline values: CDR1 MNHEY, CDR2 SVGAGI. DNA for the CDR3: TGTGCCAGGACAACCGGGACAGGGGTTCACGAGCAGTACTTC. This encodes CARTTGTGVHEQYF.

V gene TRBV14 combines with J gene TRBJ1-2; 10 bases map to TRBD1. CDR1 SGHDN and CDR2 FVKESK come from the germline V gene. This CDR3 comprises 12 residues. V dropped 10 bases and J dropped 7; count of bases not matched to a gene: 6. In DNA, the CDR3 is TGTGCCACTTCGACAGGGGGCGGTGGCTACACCTTC. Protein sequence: CATSTGGGGYTF.

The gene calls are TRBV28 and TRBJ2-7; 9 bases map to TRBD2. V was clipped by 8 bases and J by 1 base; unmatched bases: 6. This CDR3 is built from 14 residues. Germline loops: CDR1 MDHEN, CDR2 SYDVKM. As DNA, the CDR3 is TGTGCCAGCTGCGGGGGGGCAGGATCCTACGAGCAGTACTTC. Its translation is CASCGGAGSYEQYF.

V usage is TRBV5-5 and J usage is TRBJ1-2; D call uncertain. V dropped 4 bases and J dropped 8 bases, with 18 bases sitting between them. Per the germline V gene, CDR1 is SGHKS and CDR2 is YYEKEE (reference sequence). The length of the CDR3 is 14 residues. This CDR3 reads CASSTPVAGGGYTF. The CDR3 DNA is TGTGCCAGCAGCACTCCCGTGGCCGGTGGGGGCTACACCTTC.

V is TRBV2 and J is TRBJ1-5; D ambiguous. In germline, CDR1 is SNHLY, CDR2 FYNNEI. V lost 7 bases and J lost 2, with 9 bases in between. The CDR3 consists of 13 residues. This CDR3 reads CASKGAGNQPQHF. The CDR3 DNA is TGTGCCAGCAAGGGTGCGGGCAATCAGCCCCAGCATTTT.

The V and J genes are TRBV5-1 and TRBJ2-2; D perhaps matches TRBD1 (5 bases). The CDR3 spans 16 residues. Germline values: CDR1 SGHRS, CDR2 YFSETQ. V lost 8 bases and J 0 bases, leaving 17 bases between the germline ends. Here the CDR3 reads CASGNRTFANTGELFF. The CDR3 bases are TGCGCCAGTGGAAACCGGACATTCGCGAACACCGGGGAGCTGTTTTTT.

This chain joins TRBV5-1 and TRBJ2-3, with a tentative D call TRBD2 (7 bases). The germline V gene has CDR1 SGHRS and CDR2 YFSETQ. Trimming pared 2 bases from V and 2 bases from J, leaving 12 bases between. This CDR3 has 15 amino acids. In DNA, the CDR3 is TGCGCCAGCAGCTTTGCGGGGGCCTACACAGATACGCAGTATTTT. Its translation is CASSFAGAYTDTQYF.

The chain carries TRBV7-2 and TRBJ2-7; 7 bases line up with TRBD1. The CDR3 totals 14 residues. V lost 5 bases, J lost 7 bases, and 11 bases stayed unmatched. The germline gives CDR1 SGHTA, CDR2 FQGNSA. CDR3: CASSPTGARIEQYF. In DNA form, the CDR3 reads TGTGCCAGCAGCCCTACAGGGGCCCGTATTGAGCAGTACTTC.

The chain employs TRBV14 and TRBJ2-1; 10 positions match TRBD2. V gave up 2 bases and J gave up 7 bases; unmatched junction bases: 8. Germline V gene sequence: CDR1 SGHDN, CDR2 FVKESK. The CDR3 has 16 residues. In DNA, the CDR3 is TGTGCCAGCAGCCAATATGGAGTAGCGGGGGGTAATGAGCAGTTCTTC. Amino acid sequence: CASSQYGVAGGNEQFF.

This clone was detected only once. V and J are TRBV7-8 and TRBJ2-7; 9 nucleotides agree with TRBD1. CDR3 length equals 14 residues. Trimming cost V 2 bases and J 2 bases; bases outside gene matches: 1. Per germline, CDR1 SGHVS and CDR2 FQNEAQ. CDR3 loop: CASSLRQGAYEQYF. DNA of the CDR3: TGTGCCAGCAGCTTAAGACAGGGGGCCTACGAGCAGTACTTC.

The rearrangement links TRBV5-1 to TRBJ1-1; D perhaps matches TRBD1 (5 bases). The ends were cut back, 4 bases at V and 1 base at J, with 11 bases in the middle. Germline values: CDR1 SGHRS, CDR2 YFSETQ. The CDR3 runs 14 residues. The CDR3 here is CASSRGTANTEAFF. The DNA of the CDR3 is TGCGCCAGCAGCAGAGGGACGGCGAACACTGAAGCTTTCTTT.

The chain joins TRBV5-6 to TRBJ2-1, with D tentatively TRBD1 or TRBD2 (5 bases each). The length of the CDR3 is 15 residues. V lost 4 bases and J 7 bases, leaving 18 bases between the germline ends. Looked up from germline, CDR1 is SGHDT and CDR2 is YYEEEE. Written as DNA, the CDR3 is TGTGCCAGCAGCCCACACGCCGGGACCGCGAATGAGCAGTTCTTC. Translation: CASSPHAGTANEQFF.

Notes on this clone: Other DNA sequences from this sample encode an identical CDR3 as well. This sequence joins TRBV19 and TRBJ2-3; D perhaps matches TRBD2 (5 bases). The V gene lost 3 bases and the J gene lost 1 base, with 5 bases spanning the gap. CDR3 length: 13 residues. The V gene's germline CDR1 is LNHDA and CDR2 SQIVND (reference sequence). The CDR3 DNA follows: TGTGCCAGTAGTATGCGGGGCACAGATACGCAGTATTTT. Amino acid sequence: CASSMRGTDTQYF.

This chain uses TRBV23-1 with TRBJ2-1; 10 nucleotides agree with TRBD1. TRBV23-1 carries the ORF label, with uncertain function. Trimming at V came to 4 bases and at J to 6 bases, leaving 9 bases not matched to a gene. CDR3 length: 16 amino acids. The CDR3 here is CASSRSDRGSLNEQFF. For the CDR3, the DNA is TGCGCCAGCAGTCGGTCGGACAGGGGGTCCCTCAATGAGCAGTTCTTC.

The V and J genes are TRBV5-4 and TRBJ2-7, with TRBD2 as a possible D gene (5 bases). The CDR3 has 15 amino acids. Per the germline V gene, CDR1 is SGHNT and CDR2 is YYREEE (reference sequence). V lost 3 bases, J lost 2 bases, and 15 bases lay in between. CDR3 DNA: TGTGCCAGCAGCTCGGGAAGGGAAAGAACCTACGAGCAGTACTTC. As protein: CASSSGRERTYEQYF.

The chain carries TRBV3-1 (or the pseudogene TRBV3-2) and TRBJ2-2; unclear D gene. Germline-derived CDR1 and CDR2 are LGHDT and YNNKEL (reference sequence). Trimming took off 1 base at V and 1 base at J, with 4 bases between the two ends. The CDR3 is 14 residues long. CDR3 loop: CASSQGGNTGELFF. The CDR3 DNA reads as TGTGCCAGCAGCCAAGGGGGGAACACCGGGGAGCTGTTTTTT.

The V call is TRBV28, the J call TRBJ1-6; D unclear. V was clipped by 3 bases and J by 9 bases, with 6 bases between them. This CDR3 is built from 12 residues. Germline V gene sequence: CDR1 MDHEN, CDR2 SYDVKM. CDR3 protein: CASSFVGSPLHF. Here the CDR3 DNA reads TGTGCCAGCAGTTTCGTCGGTTCACCCCTCCACTTT.

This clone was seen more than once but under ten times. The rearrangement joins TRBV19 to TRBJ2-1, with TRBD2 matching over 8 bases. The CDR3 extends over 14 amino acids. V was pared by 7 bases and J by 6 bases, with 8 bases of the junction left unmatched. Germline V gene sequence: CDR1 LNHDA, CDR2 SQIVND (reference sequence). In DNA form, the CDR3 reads TGTGCCAGTATCCGGACCAGCGGGGGCAATGAGCAGTTCTTC. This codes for CASIRTSGGNEQFF.

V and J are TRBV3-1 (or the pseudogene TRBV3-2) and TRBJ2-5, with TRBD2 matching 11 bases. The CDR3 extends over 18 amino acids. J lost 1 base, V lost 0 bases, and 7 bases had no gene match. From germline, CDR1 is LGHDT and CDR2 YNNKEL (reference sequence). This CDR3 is CASSQDRGLAAFQETQYF. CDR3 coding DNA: TGTGCCAGCAGCCAAGATCGGGGACTAGCGGCTTTCCAAGAGACCCAGTACTTC.

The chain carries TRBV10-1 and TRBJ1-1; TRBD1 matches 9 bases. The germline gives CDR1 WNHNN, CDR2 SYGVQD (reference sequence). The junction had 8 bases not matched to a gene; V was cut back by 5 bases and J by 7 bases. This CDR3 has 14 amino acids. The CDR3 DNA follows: TGCGCCAGCAGTACGGGACAGGGATTTGATGAAGCTTTCTTT. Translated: CASSTGQGFDEAFF.

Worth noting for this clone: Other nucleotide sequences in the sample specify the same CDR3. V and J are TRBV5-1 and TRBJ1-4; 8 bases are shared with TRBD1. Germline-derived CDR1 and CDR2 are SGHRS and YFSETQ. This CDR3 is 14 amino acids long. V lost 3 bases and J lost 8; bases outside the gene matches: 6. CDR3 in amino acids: CASSSQGAEEKLFF. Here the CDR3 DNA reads TGCGCCAGCAGCTCGCAGGGGGCTGAAGAAAAACTGTTTTTT. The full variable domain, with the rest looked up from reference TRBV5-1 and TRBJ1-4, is KAGVTQTPRYLIKTRGQQVTLSCSPISGHRSVSWYQQTPGQGLQFLFEYFSETQRNKGNFPGRFSGRQFSNSRSEMNVSTLELGDSALYLCASSSQGAEEKLFFGSGTQLSVL.

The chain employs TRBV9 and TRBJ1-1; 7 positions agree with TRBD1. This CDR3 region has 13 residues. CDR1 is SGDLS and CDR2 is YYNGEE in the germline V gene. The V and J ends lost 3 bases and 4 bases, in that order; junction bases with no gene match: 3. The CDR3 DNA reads TGTGCCAGCAGCGCGACAGGGACCACTGAAGCTTTCTTT. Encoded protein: CASSATGTTEAFF.

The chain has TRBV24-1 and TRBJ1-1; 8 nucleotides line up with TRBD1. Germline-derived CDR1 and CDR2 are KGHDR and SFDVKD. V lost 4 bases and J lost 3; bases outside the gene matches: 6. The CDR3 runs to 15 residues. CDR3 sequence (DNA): TGTGCCACCAGTGAAGCAGGGGGCTTTTACACTGAAGCTTTCTTT. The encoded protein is CATSEAGGFYTEAFF.

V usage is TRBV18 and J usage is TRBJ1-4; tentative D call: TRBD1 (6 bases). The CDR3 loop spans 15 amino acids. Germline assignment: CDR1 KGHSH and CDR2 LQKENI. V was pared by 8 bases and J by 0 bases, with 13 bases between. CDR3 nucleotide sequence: TGTGCCAGCCGTGGACAGCTAGCAACTAATGAAAAACTGTTTTTT. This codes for CASRGQLATNEKLFF.

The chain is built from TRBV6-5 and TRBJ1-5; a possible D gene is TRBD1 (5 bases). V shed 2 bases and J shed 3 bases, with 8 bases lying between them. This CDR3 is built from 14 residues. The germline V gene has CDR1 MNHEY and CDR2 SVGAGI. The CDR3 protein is CASSYGGTNQPQHF. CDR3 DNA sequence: TGTGCCAGCAGTTACGGGGGGACCAATCAGCCCCAGCATTTT.

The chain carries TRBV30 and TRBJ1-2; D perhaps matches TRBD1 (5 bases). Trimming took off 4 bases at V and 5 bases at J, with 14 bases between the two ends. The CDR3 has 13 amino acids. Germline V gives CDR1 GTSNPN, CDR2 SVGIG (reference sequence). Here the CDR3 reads CAWTSSTEYGYTF. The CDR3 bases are TGTGCCTGGACTTCCTCGACAGAGTATGGCTACACCTTC.